This T cell receptor beta chain is drawn from a study of blood T cells in healthy people across ages (dated by TCRdb to about 2015). With respect to the entire study: In model experiments, template switching captured about one uniquely barcoded TCR beta cDNA molecule for every two T cells. The study measured age-related changes in TCR beta repertoire diversity using deep sequencing normalized with unique cDNA molecular identifiers. Donors were grouped into four age groups: young (average 16 years), middle-aged (less than 40), aged (62) and long-lived (just over 80). To avoid experimental bias, donors of different ages were spread randomly across the sequencing lanes. Using the same blood draw, the study looked at two additional independent replicas of 1 million unique cDNA reads for two donors, one aged 18 to 29 and the other aged 80 or older. The paper's findings and limits, for the study overall: Bulk unsorted PBMC profiling prevented conclusive comparison of naive and antigen-experienced compartments. Compared with the aged group, the long-lived group had more naive CD4+ T cells, fewer expanded clones and increased TCR diversity, suggesting age selection. Donor CMV infection status was unknown, potentially confounding age-related changes in expanded clonotypes. Observed TCR beta diversity per million T cells fell roughly linearly with age, and a significant reduction was already apparent by age around 36. A strong correlation was found between observed TCR beta diversity and the percentage of naive T cells measured by flow cytometry. Total diversity estimates from one million sequenced T cells were considered lower bounds and underestimates.

The table lists this clonotype with many counts. The clone's antigen remains unknown. At one of its ends the junction is not consistent with the germline gene, which may arise from a read error. Donors were a few dozen systemically healthy Caucasian individuals from Russia aged 6 to 90 years. Each donor gave roughly 9 milliliters of peripheral blood, drawn into EDTA-treated Vacutainer tubes. PBMCs were isolated by Ficoll-Paque density-gradient centrifugation, with at least 6.5 million obtained per sample. Total RNA was extracted from PBMCs with Trizol reagent, with at least 6 micrograms obtained per sample. The percentages of naive CD45RAhigh/CD27high T cells were determined by flow cytometry on a PBMC aliquot from every donor. Libraries were built with 5' RACE. The run used an Illumina HiSeq 2500. A second PCR of about 6 to 12 cycles was run with a J-beta primer mix and a sample-barcoded 5' primer. Each TCR beta cDNA molecule received a unique molecular identifier from a template-switch 5' adaptor carrying 12 random nucleotides. Each sample yielded at least 2.5 million CDR3-containing paired-end reads. First-strand cDNA was synthesized from all RNA with the Mint cDNA synthesis kit, primed by a TRBC-specific oligonucleotide. After uracil-DNA glycosylase treatment, a first 18-cycle PCR used universal primers M1SS and BC2_uni_R on all cDNA. The original pipeline was this. For normalization, 1 million high-quality reads, each with a distinct molecular identifier, were randomly selected from each sample. Instead of being binned into consensus sequences, reads with shared molecular identifiers were discarded. MiTCR, set to a Q25 quality threshold and the strictest error-elimination algorithm, was used for CDR3 identification, clonotype clustering and error correction. A nonparametric unseen species model with Euler transformation was used to estimate a lower bound on total TCR beta diversity. TCRdb ran its own pipeline on the public reads, namely fastp trimming at Q25 and MiXCR clone calling, and kept in-frame beta chains. Every CDR3 protein is listed once, alongside the most common genes and DNA of its rows. The V and J calls here are based on TCRdb, not the publication. The sample table contains roughly 1.6 million distinct CDR3 sequences; only one count was recorded for roughly 32% of them. Roughly 12% of the sample rests with the top ten.

The cysteine opens and the phenylalanine closes a CDR3 of 14 amino acids. The kept DNA is CDR3 alone, 42 bases in frame from the first base. CDR1 and CDR2 were assigned from the germline V gene as SGHTA and FQGTGA. The source of this sequence is a young woman in good health. In this chain, TRBV7-3 is recombined with TRBJ2-7; the D match is possibly TRBD1 or TRBD2, with 7 bases aligned in each. Material: blood. The DNA is as follows: TGCGCCAGCAGCTTGGGGGGGACAGCCTACGAGCAGTACTTC. Its protein is CASSLGGTAYEQYF.